These T cell receptor beta chains were read from a single sample in a study of HIV-infected children after antiretroviral therapy interruption. TCRdb analysed the 3' RACE reads with MiXCR anew, one entry per CDR3 protein. The sample records fewer than 100,000 distinct CDR3 sequences, less than 7% being singletons. This specimen consisted of CD45RA+ CD4+ T cells from PBMCs, pooled from several time points, obtained from a donor given antiretroviral therapy, either interrupted or continuous. The source of these receptors is a pool of human donors with HIV. CDR3s include the opening cysteine and the closing phenylalanine or tryptophan. Each record gives: clone size, V gene, D gene, J gene, CDR3 length, CDR3 protein, CDR3 DNA. D genes are given only for firm matches. Not all rows give a size; the values are once, few, many and, for expanded clones, a class.

>many|TRBV19|-|TRBJ2-6|18
CASSMVGVGLSGANVLTF
TGTGCCAGTAGTATGGTTGGGGTCGGACTCTCTGGGGCCAACGTCCTGACTTTC
>many|TRBV28|-|TRBJ1-1|13
CASRLQGNTEAFF
TGTGCCAGCAGACTACAGGGGAACACTGAAGCTTTCTTT
>few|TRBV30|TRBD1|TRBJ1-6|16
CAWTRRDRGFNSPLHF
TGTGCCTGGACACGCCGGGACAGGGGTTTTAATTCACCCCTCCACTTT
>once|TRBV7-3|-|TRBJ2-1|13
CASSRTVYNEQFF
TGTGCCAGCAGCCGGACAGTATACAATGAGCAGTTCTTC
>many|TRBV6-7|-|TRBJ2-3|16
CASSRGLGVLTDTQYF
TGTGCCAGCAGTCGTGGCCTGGGGGTACTCACAGATACGCAGTATTTT
>many|TRBV7-2|TRBD2|TRBJ2-3|16
CASSLGLAGESDTQYF
TGTGCCAGCAGCTTAGGACTAGCGGGGGAGTCAGATACGCAGTATTTT
>many|TRBV28|-|TRBJ1-6|14
CASSLRQFRSPLHF
TGTGCCAGCAGTTTACGGCAGTTTCGTTCACCCCTCCACTTT
>few|TRBV5-1|-|TRBJ1-2|13
CASSLGTLYGYTF
TGCGCCAGCAGCTTGGGGACACTTTATGGCTACACCTTC
>many|TRBV11-3|TRBD1|TRBJ2-5|14
CASSERQGQETQYF
TGTGCCAGCAGCGAGAGACAGGGCCAAGAGACCCAGTACTTC
>many|TRBV10-2|-|TRBJ2-5|12
CASGLRQETQYF
TGCGCCAGCGGGCTCCGCCAAGAGACCCAGTACTTC
>few|TRBV4-1|-|TRBJ1-1|15
CASSPLTGMNTEAFF
TGCGCCAGCAGCCCATTAACAGGGATGAACACTGAAGCTTTCTTT
>many|TRBV10-2|-|TRBJ1-4|15
CASSYDPVPHEKLFF
TGCGCCAGCAGTTATGACCCCGTCCCTCATGAAAAACTGTTTTTT
>many|TRBV20-1|TRBD2|TRBJ2-7|17
CSARDTSGFWTSYEQYF
TGCAGTGCTAGGGATACTAGCGGGTTCTGGACTTCCTACGAGCAGTACTTC
>few|TRBV5-1|-|TRBJ2-5|15
CASSLGIQGTETQYF
TGCGCCAGCAGCTTGGGGATCCAGGGTACCGAGACCCAGTACTTC
>many|TRBV20-1|-|TRBJ2-7|13
CSARQEYSYEQYF
TGCAGTGCTCGACAGGAATACTCCTACGAGCAGTACTTC
>few|TRBV24-1|-|TRBJ2-3|13
CATSDPPPDTQYF
TGTGCCACCAGTGACCCCCCGCCAGATACGCAGTATTTT
>many|TRBV6-5|-|TRBJ1-5|12
CASSYKNQPQHF
TGTGCCAGCAGTTACAAGAATCAGCCCCAGCATTTT
>many|TRBV5-6|-|TRBJ2-5|14
CASSIPREWETQYF
TGTGCCAGCAGCATACCCAGGGAGTGGGAGACCCAGTACTTC
>many|TRBV3-1|-|TRBJ1-5|15
CASSQDPTGNQPQHF
TGTGCCAGCAGCCAAGATCCGACAGGCAATCAGCCCCAGCATTTT
>few|TRBV12-3/TRBV12-4|TRBD1|TRBJ1-6|17
CASSLQLPGQDDSPLHF
TGTGCCAGCAGTCTGCAATTGCCGGGACAGGATGATTCACCCCTCCACTTT
>many|TRBV14|-|TRBJ1-5|13
CASSQDLEEPQHF
TGTGCCAGCAGCCAAGATCTTGAAGAGCCCCAGCATTTT
>many|TRBV28|-|TRBJ1-1|14
CASSFTGINTEAFF
TGTGCCAGCAGTTTTACAGGGATTAACACTGAAGCTTTCTTT
>many|TRBV19|-|TRBJ1-6|13
CASSTPGVWTLHF
TGTGCCAGTAGTACTCCCGGGGTTTGGACCCTCCACTTT
>many|TRBV3-1|-|TRBJ2-5|14
CASSQVQRWETQYF
TGTGCCAGCAGCCAAGTCCAGCGTTGGGAGACCCAGTACTTC
>many|TRBV12-3/TRBV12-4|-|TRBJ2-5|15
CASSLARKGPGTQYF
TGTGCCAGCAGTTTAGCGCGGAAGGGCCCAGGGACCCAGTACTTC
>-|TRBV12-3/TRBV12-4|-|TRBJ1-3|14
CASSITGVGNTIYF
TGTGCCAGCAGTATCACAGGAGTAGGAAACACCATATATTTT
>many|TRBV7-9|-|TRBJ1-1|13
CASSPLPRTEAFF
TGTGCCAGCAGCCCCCTGCCCCGGACTGAAGCTTTCTTT
>few|TRBV30|-|TRBJ2-7|12
CAWTRMGPEQYF
TGTGCCTGGACGAGAATGGGGCCCGAGCAGTACTTC
>many|TRBV7-2|TRBD1|TRBJ2-7|14
CASSRTGAGHEQYF
TGTGCCAGCAGCCGGACAGGGGCAGGACACGAGCAGTACTTC
>-|TRBV2|-|TRBJ1-2|13
CASRVDGLYGYTF
TGTGCCAGCAGGGTAGACGGGTTATATGGCTACACCTTC
>many|TRBV7-8|TRBD1|TRBJ2-5|19
CASSLDLGRHRQGSETQYF
TGTGCCAGCAGCTTAGACTTGGGCAGACACAGACAGGGTTCTGAGACCCAGTACTTC
>many|TRBV30|-|TRBJ1-6|14
CAWSRNSYNSPLYF
TGTGCCTGGAGCCGTAATTCCTATAATTCGCCCCTCTACTTT
>many|TRBV7-2|TRBD2|TRBJ2-1|16
CASSPQGLAGLNEQFF
TGTGCCAGCAGCCCCCAGGGACTAGCGGGACTTAATGAGCAGTTCTTC
>few|TRBV10-3|TRBD1|TRBJ1-1|14
CAISDGQGSTEAFF
TGTGCCATCAGTGACGGACAGGGCAGCACTGAAGCTTTCTTT
>many|TRBV12-3/TRBV12-4|-|TRBJ1-5|18
CASSSGFASLASNQPQHF
TGTGCCAGCAGTTCCGGATTCGCTTCCCTGGCGAGCAATCAGCCCCAGCATTTT
>many|TRBV6-5|-|TRBJ2-7|15
CASSRFPTPAEEQYF
TGTGCCAGCAGTAGGTTCCCGACACCGGCGGAAGAGCAGTACTTC
>many|TRBV7-3|TRBD2|TRBJ2-5|17
CASSLTGLAGGQETQYF
TGTGCCAGCAGCTTAACGGGACTAGCGGGGGGGCAAGAGACCCAGTACTTC
>few|TRBV27|-|TRBJ1-1|14
CASSLRDPNTEAFF
TGTGCCAGCAGTCTCCGGGACCCAAACACTGAAGCTTTCTTT
>many|TRBV28|-|TRBJ1-2|14
CASRDGGLYYGYTF
TGTGCCAGCAGAGATGGGGGCCTATACTATGGCTACACCTTC
>-|TRBV29-1|TRBD1|TRBJ1-6|14
CSVRTGANDSPLHF
TGCAGCGTCCGGACAGGGGCAAATGATTCACCCCTCCACTTT
>many|TRBV25-1|-|TRBJ1-3|15
CASSGPTFTGNTIYF
TGTGCCAGCAGTGGTCCTACGTTCACTGGAAACACCATATATTTT
>many|TRBV25-1|TRBD1|TRBJ1-5|18
CASSGPITGTVGNQPQHF
TGTGCCAGCAGTGGCCCAATTACCGGGACAGTGGGCAATCAGCCCCAGCATTTT
>many|TRBV12-3/TRBV12-4|-|TRBJ1-2|14
CASSLVGLAYGYTF
TGTGCCAGCAGTTTAGTCGGGTTGGCCTATGGCTACACCTTC
>many|TRBV3-1|-|TRBJ2-3|17
CASSQDGTPLSTDTQYF
TGTGCCAGCAGCCAAGACGGGACTCCCTTGAGCACAGATACGCAGTATTTT
>many|TRBV15|TRBD1|TRBJ2-7|16
CATSRSRDRLSYEQYF
TGTGCCACCAGCAGGAGCAGGGACAGGCTGAGCTACGAGCAGTACTTC
>many|TRBV6-1|-|TRBJ2-1|13
CASRSRGRDEQFF
TGTGCCAGCCGGTCCAGAGGTCGGGATGAGCAGTTCTTC
>many|TRBV20-1|-|TRBJ1-5|15
CSARDWRNSNQPQHF
TGCAGTGCTAGAGATTGGAGAAATAGCAATCAGCCCCAGCATTTT
>many|TRBV6-6|-|TRBJ2-5|14
CASSYSEGQETQYF
TGTGCCAGCAGTTACTCAGAGGGCCAAGAGACCCAGTACTTC
>many|TRBV20-1|TRBD2|TRBJ2-3|15
CSAFRLAGGTDTQYF
TGCAGTGCCTTTAGACTAGCGGGGGGCACAGATACGCAGTATTTT
>many|TRBV28|TRBD1|TRBJ2-1|15
CASSSPGQGLNEQFF
TGTGCCAGCAGTTCCCCGGGACAGGGGTTAAATGAGCAGTTCTTC
>-|TRBV9|-|TRBJ2-1|15
CASSVDRRRYNEQFF
TGTGCCAGCAGCGTAGATCGGAGGAGATACAATGAGCAGTTCTTC
>many|TRBV29-1|TRBD1|TRBJ1-1|13
CSVRDSKNTEAFF
TGCAGCGTAAGGGACAGTAAGAACACTGAAGCTTTCTTT
>few|TRBV6-6|-|TRBJ2-2|15
CASSYYGTNTGELFF
TGTGCCAGCAGTTACTACGGTACGAACACCGGGGAGCTGTTTTTT
>many|TRBV12-3/TRBV12-4|TRBD1|TRBJ1-3|17
CASSRWAGGNSGNTIYF
TGTGCCAGCAGTCGATGGGCAGGGGGTAACTCTGGAAACACCATATATTTT
>many|TRBV7-9|TRBD1|TRBJ1-5|16
CASVSALTGPDQPQHF
TGTGCCAGCGTCTCCGCGTTGACAGGGCCTGATCAGCCCCAGCATTTT
>few|TRBV24-1|TRBD1|TRBJ2-2|17
CATRAVGGTGNTGELFF
TGTGCCACCAGAGCGGTGGGCGGGACAGGCAACACCGGGGAGCTGTTTTTT
>many|TRBV6-1|-|TRBJ1-1|13
CASSEEQGRKAFF
TGTGCCAGCAGTGAAGAACAGGGTCGAAAGGCTTTCTTT
>few|TRBV2|-|TRBJ1-5|13
CASSDGEGQPQHF
TGTGCCAGCAGTGACGGAGAGGGACAGCCCCAGCATTTT
>few|TRBV10-3|-|TRBJ2-2|16
CAISESAQGGTGELFF
TGTGCCATCAGTGAGTCGGCCCAGGGGGGGACCGGGGAGCTGTTTTTT
>few|TRBV14|TRBD2|TRBJ2-3|16
CASSQFERGITDTQYF
TGTGCCAGCAGCCAATTCGAGCGGGGGATCACAGATACGCAGTATTTT